The 9 T cell receptor beta chains below come from one sample, sequenced in a study of shared clonotypes between healthy human individuals. Sequencing used immunoSEQ multiplex PCR; TCRdb keeps in-frame clones, though not all of them. Here the sample spans about a million clones, 77% being singletons. The sample consisted of memory CD4+ T cells from PBMCs. Subset indicated: CD45RA-negative fraction. The receptor set was obtained from a man younger than 35 in good health. Some clones in this sample may be carry-over from other donors' samples.

A remark on this clone: This specimen includes other DNA sequences encoding the same CDR3. The gene calls are TRBV2 and TRBJ1-1; tentative D call: TRBD1 (5 bases). V was shortened by 7 bases and J by 1 base, with 10 bases between the two germline ends. The CDR3 has 13 residues. Germline loops: CDR1 SNHLY, CDR2 FYNNEI. For the CDR3, the DNA is TGTGCCAGCATCGGACAACCGAACACTGAAGCTTTCTTT. As protein: CASIGQPNTEAFF. Filled out from reference TRBV2 and TRBJ1-1, the complete variable domain reads EPEVTQTPSHQVTQMGQEVILRCVPISNHLYFYWYRQILGQKVEFLVSFYNNEISEKSEIFDDQFSVERPDGSNFTLKIRSTKLEDSAMYFCASIGQPNTEAFFGQGTRLTVV.

V is TRBV4-2 and J is TRBJ2-5, with 7 bases matching TRBD2. With 5 bases clipped from V and 5 bases from J, the junction kept 11 bases outside the gene matches. CDR1 is LGHNA, CDR2 YNFKEQ, per germline. The CDR3 has 15 residues. The CDR3 loop is CASSDGGVGGETQYF. The CDR3 coding sequence is TGTGCCAGCAGCGATGGGGGGGTTGGTGGGGAGACCCAGTACTTC.

The chain carries TRBV28 and TRBJ2-7, with D perhaps TRBD1 or TRBD2 (5 bases each). Germline V gene lookup returns CDR1 MDHEN and CDR2 SYDVKM. This CDR3 spans 12 amino acids. Trimming removed 2 bases from V and 6 bases from J, with 8 bases in between. The CDR3 region is CASSLTGAEQYF. CDR3 coding DNA: TGTGCCAGCAGTTTAACCGGGGCCGAGCAGTACTTC.

The chain uses TRBV28 and TRBJ2-2; either TRBD1 or TRBD2 may fit D (5 bases each). The CDR3 loop spans 17 amino acids. Trimming cost V 2 bases and J 3 bases, with 16 bases left between them. Germline CDR1 and CDR2: MDHEN and SYDVKM. In DNA, the CDR3 is TGTGCCAGCAGTTTAGTTCTACGCCGAGGGGACACCGGGGAGCTGTTTTTT. Its translation: CASSLVLRRGDTGELFF.

The chain combines TRBV5-4 with TRBJ2-5; D uncertain. CDR3 length: 15 residues. Per germline, CDR1 SGHNT and CDR2 YYREEE (reference sequence). V lost 0 bases and J lost 1, with 10 bases in between. The CDR3 protein is CASSLEAGSQETQYF. DNA for the CDR3: TGTGCCAGCAGCTTGGAGGCTGGGTCCCAAGAGACCCAGTACTTC.

Here the CDR3 reads CASSEARTGGIVQFF. CDR3 nucleotides: TGTGCCAGCAGTGAAGCGCGGACAGGGGGCATCGTGCAGTTCTTC. The chain links TRBV2 to TRBJ2-1, with TRBD1 matching 11 bases. Trimming at V came to 0 bases and at J to 12 bases, leaving 7 bases not matched to a gene. The CDR3 has 15 residues. Germline lookup yields CDR1 SNHLY and CDR2 FYNNEI.

This clone has more than one count but fewer than ten. V and J are TRBV5-1 and TRBJ2-5; 9 positions match TRBD2. V shed 1 base, J shed 4 bases, and the junction held 8 bases outside the gene matches. The CDR3 is 16 residues long. From germline, CDR1 is SGHRS and CDR2 YFSETQ. Written as DNA, the CDR3 is TGCGCCAGCAGCTTGATGTCTAGCGGGGCGCTAGAGACCCAGTACTTC. It translates to CASSLMSSGALETQYF.

In this sample, this clone turned up a few times. The rearrangement uses TRBV13 and TRBJ2-7; 7 bases are a match to TRBD2. Germline trimming cut 0 bases from V and 6 bases from J; bases unmatched to any gene: 5. CDR3 length equals 14 residues. In germline, CDR1 is PRHDT, CDR2 FYEKMQ (reference sequence). CDR3 in amino acids: CASSLGPGGIEQYF. The CDR3 bases are TGTGCCAGCAGCTTAGGGCCGGGGGGAATCGAGCAGTACTTC.

A word on this clone: This may be a read error, as it is one base from a much larger clone. The sample has other DNA sequences that encode this CDR3 too. The V and J genes are TRBV18 and TRBJ2-1; the match to TRBD2 covers 12 bases. The V gene's germline CDR1 is KGHSH and CDR2 LQKENI. This CDR3 contains 15 residues. J lost 5 bases, V lost 3 bases, and 2 bases had no gene match. The CDR3 DNA follows: TGTGCCAGCTCACCGGGACTAGCGGGTGACAATGAGCAGTTCTTC. This encodes CASSPGLAGDNEQFF.